This T cell receptor beta chain was recovered during a study of blood T cell repertoires in COVID-19. The CDR3 is made up of 15 amino acids. J was trimmed by 1 base and V by 6 bases; bases with no gene match: 8. Germline assignment: CDR1 LGHDT and CDR2 YNNKEL (reference sequence). Profiling relied on immunoSEQ multiplex PCR, and the TCRdb table lists in-frame clones only, not all of them. The profile shows tens of thousands of clones, 80% to 95% of them singletons. Sequencing input: peripheral blood. This clonotype was obtained from a woman in her 70s with active COVID-19. This chain joins TRBV3-1 (or the pseudogene TRBV3-2) and TRBJ2-5, with 7 positions matching TRBD1. As DNA, the CDR3 is TGTGCCAGCAGAGATATTCGGGACAGCCAAGAGACCCAGTACTTC. This codes for CASRDIRDSQETQYF.